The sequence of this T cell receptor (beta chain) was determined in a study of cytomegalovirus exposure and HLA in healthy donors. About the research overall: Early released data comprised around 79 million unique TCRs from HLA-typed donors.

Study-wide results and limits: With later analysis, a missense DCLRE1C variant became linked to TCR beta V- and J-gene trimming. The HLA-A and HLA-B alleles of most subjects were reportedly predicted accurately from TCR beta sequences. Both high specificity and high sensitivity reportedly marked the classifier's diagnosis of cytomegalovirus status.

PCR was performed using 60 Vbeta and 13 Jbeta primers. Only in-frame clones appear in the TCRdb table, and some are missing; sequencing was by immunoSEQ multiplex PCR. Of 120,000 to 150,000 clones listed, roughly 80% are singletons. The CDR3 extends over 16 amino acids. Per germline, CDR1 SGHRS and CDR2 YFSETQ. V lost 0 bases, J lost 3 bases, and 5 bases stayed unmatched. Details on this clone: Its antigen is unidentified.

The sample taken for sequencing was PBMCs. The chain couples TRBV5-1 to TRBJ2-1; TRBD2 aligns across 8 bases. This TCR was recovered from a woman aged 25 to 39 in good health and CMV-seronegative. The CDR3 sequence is CASSLATGGVYNEQFF. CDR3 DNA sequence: TGCGCCAGCAGCTTGGCCACGGGAGGGGTCTACAATGAGCAGTTCTTC.